The clone carrying this TCR beta chain was found a few times. The CDR3 contains 13 residues. Germline lookup yields CDR1 SNHLY and CDR2 FYNNEI. Losses at the gene ends were 6 bases for V and 5 bases for J; bases not matched to a gene: 7. As originally analysed: A classifier for distant metastasis in papillary thyroid cancer was constructed using CDR3 differences observed across clinicopathological groups. TCRdb reprocessed the PCR reads using MiXCR. TCRdb, rather than the study authors, made the V and J calls. The profile shows roughly 72,000 clones, roughly 18% of them singletons. Thyroid surgery was preceded by no treatment in any patient. This sample stems from a study of metastatic and nonmetastatic thyroid tumors. Across the study: From malignant and benign thyroid patients, repertoires in blood and in tumor or nodule tissue were compared.

V and J are TRBV2 and TRBJ2-7, with TRBD2 identical over 7 bases. The sequenced sample was blood. The receptor was derived from a female donor with papillary thyroid cancer or a benign thyroid nodule (not recorded which). Some clones in this sample may be carry-over from other donors' samples. In nucleotides, the CDR3 is TGTGCCAGCAGGAACCCAGGGAGGGACGAGCAGTACGTC. Translated, it gives CASRNPGRDEQYV.